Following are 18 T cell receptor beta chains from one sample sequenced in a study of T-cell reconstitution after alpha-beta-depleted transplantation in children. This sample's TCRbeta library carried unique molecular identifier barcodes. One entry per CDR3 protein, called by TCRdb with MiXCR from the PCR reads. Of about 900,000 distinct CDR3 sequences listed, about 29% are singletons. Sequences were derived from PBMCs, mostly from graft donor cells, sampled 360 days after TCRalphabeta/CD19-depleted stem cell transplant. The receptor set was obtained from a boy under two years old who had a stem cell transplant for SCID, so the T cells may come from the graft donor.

Here the CDR3 DNA reads TGTGCCAGCAGCTCATTACTAGCGGCGGGAAAAGGCGGGCAGTTCTTC. Its protein product is CASSSLLAAGKGGQFF. V usage is TRBV7-9 and J usage is TRBJ2-1; 8 bases agree with TRBD2. CDR3 length equals 16 residues. The V and J ends lost 4 bases and 12 bases, in that order; junction bases with no gene match: 17. Germline V lookup: CDR1 SEHNR, CDR2 FQNEAQ (reference sequence).

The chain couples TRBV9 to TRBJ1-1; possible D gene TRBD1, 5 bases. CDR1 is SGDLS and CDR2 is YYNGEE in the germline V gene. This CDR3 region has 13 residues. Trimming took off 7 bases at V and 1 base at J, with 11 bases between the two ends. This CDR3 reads CASATGGNTEAFF. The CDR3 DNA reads TGTGCCAGCGCGACGGGGGGGAACACTGAAGCTTTCTTT.

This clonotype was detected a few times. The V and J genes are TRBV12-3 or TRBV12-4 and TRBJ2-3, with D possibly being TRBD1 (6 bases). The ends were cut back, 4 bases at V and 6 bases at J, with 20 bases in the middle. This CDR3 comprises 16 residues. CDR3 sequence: CASSSYRATPADTQYF. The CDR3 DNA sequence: TGTGCCAGCAGTTCCTACAGGGCTACTCCGGCGGATACGCAGTATTTT.

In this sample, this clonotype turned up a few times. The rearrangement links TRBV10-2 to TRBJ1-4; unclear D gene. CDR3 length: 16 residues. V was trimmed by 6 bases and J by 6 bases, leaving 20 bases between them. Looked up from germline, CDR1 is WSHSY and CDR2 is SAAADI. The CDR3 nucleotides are TGCGCCAGCAGCGACCCTCGGACGGGGTTGGATGAAAAACTGTTTTTT. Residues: CASSDPRTGLDEKLFF.

The CDR3 DNA follows: TGTGCCAGCAGGACACCTGAGCGGAGCGGGGGGATCCTTTACAATGAGCAGTTCTTC. The encoded protein is CASRTPERSGGILYNEQFF. This sequence joins TRBV4-2 and TRBJ2-1; 9 positions agree with TRBD2. CDR3 length equals 19 residues. Germline V gene data show CDR1 as LGHNA and CDR2 as YNFKEQ. V shed 6 bases and J 4 bases; nucleotides not matched to a gene: 19.

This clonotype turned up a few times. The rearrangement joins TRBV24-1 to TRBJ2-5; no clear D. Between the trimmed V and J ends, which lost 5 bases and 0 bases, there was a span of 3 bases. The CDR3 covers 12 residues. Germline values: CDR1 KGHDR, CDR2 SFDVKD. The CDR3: CATSGYQETQYF. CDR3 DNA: TGTGCCACCAGTGGGTACCAAGAGACCCAGTACTTC.

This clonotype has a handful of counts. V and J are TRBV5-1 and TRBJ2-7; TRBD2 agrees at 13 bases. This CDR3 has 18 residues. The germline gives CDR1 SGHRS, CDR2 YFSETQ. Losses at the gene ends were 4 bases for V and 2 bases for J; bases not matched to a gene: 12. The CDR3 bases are TGCGCCAGCAGCCTGCGTCCCGGGACTAGCGGGGTAGCCTACGAGCAGTACTTC. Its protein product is CASSLRPGTSGVAYEQYF.

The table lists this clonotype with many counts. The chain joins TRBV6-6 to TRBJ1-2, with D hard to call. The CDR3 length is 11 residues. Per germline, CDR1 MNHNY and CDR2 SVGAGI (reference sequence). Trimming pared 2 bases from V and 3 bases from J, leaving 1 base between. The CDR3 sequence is CASSYDYGYTF. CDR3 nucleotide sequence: TGTGCCAGCAGTTACGACTATGGCTACACCTTC.

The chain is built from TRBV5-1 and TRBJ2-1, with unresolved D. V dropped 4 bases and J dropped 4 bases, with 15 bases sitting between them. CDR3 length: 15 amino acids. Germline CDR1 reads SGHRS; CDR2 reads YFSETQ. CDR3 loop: CASSRPDGRYNEQFF. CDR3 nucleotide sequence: TGCGCCAGCAGCCGACCCGACGGACGTTACAATGAGCAGTTCTTC.

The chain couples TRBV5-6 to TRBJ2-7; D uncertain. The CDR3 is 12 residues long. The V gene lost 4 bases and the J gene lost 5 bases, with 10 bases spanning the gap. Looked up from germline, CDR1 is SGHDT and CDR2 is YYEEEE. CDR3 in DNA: TGTGCCAGCAGCGCCTGGGGAAACGAGCAGTACTTC. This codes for CASSAWGNEQYF.

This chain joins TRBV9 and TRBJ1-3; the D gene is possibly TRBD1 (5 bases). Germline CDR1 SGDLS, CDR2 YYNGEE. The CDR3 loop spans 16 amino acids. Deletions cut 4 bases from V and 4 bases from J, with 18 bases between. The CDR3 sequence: CASSPVGTSTGNTIYF. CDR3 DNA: TGTGCCAGCAGCCCCGTCGGGACGTCTACCGGAAACACCATATATTTT. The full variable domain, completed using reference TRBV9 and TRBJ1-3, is DSGVTQTPKHLITATGQRVTLRCSPRSGDLSVYWYQQSLDQGLQFLIQYYNGEERAKGNILERFSAQQFPDLHSELNLSSLELGDSALYFCASSPVGTSTGNTIYFGEGSWLTVV.

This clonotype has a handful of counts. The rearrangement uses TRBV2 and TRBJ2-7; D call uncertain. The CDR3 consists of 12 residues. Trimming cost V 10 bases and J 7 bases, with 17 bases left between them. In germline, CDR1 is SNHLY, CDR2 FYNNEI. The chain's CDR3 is CATTSELGEQYF. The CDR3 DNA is TGTGCCACCACCTCAGAGCTGGGGGAGCAGTACTTC.

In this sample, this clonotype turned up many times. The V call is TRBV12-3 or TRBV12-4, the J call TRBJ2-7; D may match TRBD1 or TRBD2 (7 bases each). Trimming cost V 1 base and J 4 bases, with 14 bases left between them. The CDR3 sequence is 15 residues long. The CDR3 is CASSLEGRGGYEQYF. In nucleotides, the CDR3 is TGTGCCAGCAGTTTAGAAGGCAGGGGGGGATACGAGCAGTACTTC.

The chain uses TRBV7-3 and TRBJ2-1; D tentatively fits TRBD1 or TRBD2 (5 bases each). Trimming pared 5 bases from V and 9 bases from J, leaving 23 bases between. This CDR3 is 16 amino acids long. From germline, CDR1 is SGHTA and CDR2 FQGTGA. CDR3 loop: CASSPQGVLPFVEQFF. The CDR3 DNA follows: TGTGCCAGCAGCCCCCAGGGAGTTCTTCCCTTTGTTGAGCAGTTCTTC.

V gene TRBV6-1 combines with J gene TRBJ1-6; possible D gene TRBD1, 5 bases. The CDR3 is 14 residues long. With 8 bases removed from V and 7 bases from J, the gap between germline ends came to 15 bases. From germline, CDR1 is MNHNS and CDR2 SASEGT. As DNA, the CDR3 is TGTGCCAGCCGCCCGGGGCTAGGGAATTCACCCCTCCACTTT. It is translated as CASRPGLGNSPLHF.

DNA of the CDR3: TGTGCCAGCAGTGAATGGAGACAGGGGTCCTACTACGAGCAGTACTTC. This translates into CASSEWRQGSYYEQYF. The chain is built from TRBV2 and TRBJ2-7, with 8 bases lining up with TRBD1. With 2 bases clipped from V and 3 bases from J, the junction kept 9 bases outside the gene matches. This CDR3 is built from 16 residues. CDR1 is SNHLY and CDR2 is FYNNEI in the germline V gene.

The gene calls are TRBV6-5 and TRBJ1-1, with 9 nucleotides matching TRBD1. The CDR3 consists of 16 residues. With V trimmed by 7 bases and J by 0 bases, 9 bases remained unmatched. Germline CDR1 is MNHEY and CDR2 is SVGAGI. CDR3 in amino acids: CASIPSGTGMNTEAFF. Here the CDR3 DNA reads TGTGCCAGCATCCCCTCCGGGACAGGGATGAACACTGAAGCTTTCTTT.

Here the CDR3 DNA reads TGCGCCAGCAGCTTGGCTGCGGACCTAGATAACTATGGCTACACCTTC. It is translated as CASSLAADLDNYGYTF. V usage is TRBV5-1 and J usage is TRBJ1-2; the D is unclear. In germline, CDR1 is SGHRS, CDR2 YFSETQ. CDR3 length equals 16 residues. Trimming shortened V by 0 bases and J by 1 base, and 13 bases separated the two germline ends.